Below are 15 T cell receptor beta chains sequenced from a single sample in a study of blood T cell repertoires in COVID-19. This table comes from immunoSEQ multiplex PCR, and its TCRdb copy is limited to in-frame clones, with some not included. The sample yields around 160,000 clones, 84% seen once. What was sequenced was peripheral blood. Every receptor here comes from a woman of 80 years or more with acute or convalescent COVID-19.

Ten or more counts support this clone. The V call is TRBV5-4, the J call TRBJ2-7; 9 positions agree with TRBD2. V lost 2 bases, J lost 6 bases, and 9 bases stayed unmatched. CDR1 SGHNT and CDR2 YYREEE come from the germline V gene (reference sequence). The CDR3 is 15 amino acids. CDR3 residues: CASSFGGRGGFEQYF. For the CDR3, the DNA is TGTGCCAGCAGCTTTGGCGGGCGGGGGGGCTTCGAGCAGTACTTC. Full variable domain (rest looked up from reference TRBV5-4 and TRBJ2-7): ETGVTQSPTHLIKTRGQQVTLRCSSQSGHNTVSWYQQALGQGPQFIFQYYREEENGRGNFPPRFSGLQFPNYSSELNVNALELDDSALYLCASSFGGRGGFEQYFGPGTRLTVT.

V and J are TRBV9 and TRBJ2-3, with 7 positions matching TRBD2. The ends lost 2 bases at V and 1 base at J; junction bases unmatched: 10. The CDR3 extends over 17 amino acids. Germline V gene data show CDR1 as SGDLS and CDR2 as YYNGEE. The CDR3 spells CASSVIPSGGGTDTQYF. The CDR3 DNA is TGTGCCAGCAGCGTTATCCCCTCGGGGGGTGGCACAGATACGCAGTATTTT.

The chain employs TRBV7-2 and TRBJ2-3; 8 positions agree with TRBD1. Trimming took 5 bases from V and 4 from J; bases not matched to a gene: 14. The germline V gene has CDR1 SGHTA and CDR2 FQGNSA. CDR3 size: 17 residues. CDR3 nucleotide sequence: TGTGCCAGCAGCCGCCCGGGCTGGGGACAGGTTGCAGATACGCAGTATTTT. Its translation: CASSRPGWGQVADTQYF. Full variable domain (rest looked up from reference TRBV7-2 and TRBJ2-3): GAGVSQSPSNKVTEKGKDVELRCDPISGHTALYWYRQSLGQGLEFLIYFQGNSAPDKSGLPSDRFSAERTGGSVSTLTIQRTQQEDSAVYLCASSRPGWGQVADTQYFGPGTRLTVL.

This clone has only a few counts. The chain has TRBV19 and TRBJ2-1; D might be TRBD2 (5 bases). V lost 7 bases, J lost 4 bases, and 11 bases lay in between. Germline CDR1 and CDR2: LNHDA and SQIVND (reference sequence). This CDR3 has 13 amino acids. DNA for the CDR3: TGTGCCAGTACCAATGGACTGTACAATGAGCAGTTCTTC. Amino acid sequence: CASTNGLYNEQFF.

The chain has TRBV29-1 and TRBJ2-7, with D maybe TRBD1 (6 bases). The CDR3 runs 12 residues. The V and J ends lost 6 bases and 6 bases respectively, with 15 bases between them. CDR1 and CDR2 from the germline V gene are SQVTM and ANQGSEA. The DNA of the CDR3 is TGCAGCGTCCAACCCCAGGGGCGCGAGCAGTACTTC. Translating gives CSVQPQGREQYF.

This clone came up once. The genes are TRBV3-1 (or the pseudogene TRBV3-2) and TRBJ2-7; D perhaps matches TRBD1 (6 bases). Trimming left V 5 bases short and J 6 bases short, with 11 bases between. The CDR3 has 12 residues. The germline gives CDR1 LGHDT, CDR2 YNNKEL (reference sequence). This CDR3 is CASSVQGSEQYF. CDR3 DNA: TGTGCCAGCAGCGTACAGGGATCCGAGCAGTACTTC.

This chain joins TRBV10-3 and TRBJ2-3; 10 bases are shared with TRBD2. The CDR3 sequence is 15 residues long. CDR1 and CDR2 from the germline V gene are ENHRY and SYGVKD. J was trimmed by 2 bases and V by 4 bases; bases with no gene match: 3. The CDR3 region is CAISGTSGVTDTQYF. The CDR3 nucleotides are TGTGCCATCAGTGGAACTAGCGGGGTCACAGATACGCAGTATTTT.

In nucleotides, the CDR3 is TGTGCCAGCAGTGGGGGAGGAGGGGAAGAGAACTATGGCTACACCTTC. This encodes CASSGGGGEENYGYTF. The genes are TRBV28 and TRBJ1-2, with D perhaps TRBD1 (5 bases). Looked up from germline, CDR1 is MDHEN and CDR2 is SYDVKM. The CDR3 is 16 residues long. V was pared by 5 bases and J by 2 bases, with 18 bases between.

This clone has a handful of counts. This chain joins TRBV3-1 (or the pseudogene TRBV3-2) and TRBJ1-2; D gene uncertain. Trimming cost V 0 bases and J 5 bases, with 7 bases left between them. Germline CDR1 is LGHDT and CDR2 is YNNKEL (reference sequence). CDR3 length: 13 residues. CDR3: CASSQEGSYGYTF. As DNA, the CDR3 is TGTGCCAGCAGCCAAGAGGGCAGTTATGGCTACACCTTC.

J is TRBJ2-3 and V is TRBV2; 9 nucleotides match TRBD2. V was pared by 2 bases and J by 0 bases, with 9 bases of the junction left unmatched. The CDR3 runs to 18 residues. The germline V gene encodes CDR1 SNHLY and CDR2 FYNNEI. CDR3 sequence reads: CASSERQTSGVSTDTQYF. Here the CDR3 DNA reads TGTGCCAGCAGTGAACGACAGACTAGCGGCGTAAGCACAGATACGCAGTATTTT.

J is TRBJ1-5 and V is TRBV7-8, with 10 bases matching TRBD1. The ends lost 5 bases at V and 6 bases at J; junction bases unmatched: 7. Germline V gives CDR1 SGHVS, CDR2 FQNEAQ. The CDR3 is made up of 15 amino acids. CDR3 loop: CASSVTGGSGQPQHF. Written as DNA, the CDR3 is TGTGCCAGCAGCGTGACAGGGGGCTCTGGTCAGCCCCAGCATTTT. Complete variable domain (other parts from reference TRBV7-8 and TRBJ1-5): GAGVSQSPRYKVAKRGQDVALRCDPISGHVSLFWYQQALGQGPEFLTYFQNEAQLDKSGLPSDRFFAERPEGSVSTLKIQRTQQEDSAVYLCASSVTGGSGQPQHFGDGTRLSIL.

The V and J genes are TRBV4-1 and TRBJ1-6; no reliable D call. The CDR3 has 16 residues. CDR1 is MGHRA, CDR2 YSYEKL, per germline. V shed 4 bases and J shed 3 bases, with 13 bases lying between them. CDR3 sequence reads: CASSRTSADYNSPLHF. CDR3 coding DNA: TGCGCCAGCAGCCGAACAAGCGCGGACTATAATTCACCCCTCCACTTT.

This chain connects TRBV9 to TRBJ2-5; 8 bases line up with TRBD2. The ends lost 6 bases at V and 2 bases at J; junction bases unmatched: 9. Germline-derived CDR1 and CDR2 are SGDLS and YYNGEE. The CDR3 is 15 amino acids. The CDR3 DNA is TGTGCCAGCACCGCTTCGGGGGGGGCTCAAGAGACCCAGTACTTC. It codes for CASTASGGAQETQYF.

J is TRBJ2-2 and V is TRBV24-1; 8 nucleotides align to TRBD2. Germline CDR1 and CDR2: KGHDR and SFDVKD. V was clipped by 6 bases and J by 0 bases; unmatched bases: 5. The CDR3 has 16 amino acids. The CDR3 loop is CATSRPGGPNTGELFF. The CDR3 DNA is TGTGCCACCAGTAGGCCGGGAGGGCCGAACACCGGGGAGCTGTTTTTT.

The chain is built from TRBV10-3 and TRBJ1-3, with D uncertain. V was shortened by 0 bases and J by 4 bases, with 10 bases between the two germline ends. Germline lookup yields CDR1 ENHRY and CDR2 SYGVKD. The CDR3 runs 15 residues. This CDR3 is CAISESGGSGNTIYF. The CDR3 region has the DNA TGTGCCATCAGTGAGTCGGGCGGGTCCGGAAACACCATATATTTT.